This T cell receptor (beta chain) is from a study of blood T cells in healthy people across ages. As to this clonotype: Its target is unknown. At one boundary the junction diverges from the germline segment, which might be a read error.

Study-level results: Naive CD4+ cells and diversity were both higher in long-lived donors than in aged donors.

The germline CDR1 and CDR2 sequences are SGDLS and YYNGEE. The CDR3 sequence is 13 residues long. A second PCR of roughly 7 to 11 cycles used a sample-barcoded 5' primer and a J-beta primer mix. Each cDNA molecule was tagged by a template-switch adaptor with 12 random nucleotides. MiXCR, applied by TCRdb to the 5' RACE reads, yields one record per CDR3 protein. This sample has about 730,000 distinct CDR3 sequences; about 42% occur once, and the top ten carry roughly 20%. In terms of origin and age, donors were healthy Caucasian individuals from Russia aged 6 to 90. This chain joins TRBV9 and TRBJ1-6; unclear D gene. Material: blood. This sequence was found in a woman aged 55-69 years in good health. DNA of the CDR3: TGTGGCAGCAGCGTAGTTCAGGATTCACCCCTCCACTTT. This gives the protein CGSSVVQDSPLHF.